These 8 T cell receptor beta chains came from one sample sequenced in a study of vaccination effects on CD4 cells after COVID-19. Viral peptide pools were used in the ViraFEST assay to expand antigen-specific CD4+ T cells, and sequencing came afterward. Following 10 days of culture, CD4+ T cells were isolated. Two doses of BNT162b2 or mRNA-1273 vaccine were administered to participants. Antigens of these TCRs are unknown. Only in-frame clones appear in the TCRdb table, and some are missing; sequencing was by immunoSEQ multiplex PCR. The data hold tens of thousands of clones, with just under 85% observed a single time. Sequencing used CD4+ T cells from PBMCs cultured with HCoV-NL63 spike peptides, obtained after COVID-19 vaccination. Source of these receptors: a human donor who received a COVID-19 vaccine. Some clones in this sample may be carry-over from other donors' samples.

This chain joins TRBV6-5 and TRBJ1-2, with 8 bases lining up with TRBD1. CDR3 length equals 13 residues. Trimming removed 8 bases from V and 2 bases from J; junction bases left unmatched: 4. CDR1 and CDR2 from the germline V gene are MNHEY and SVGAGI. In DNA, the CDR3 is TGTGCCAGCTGGGACAGGACCAACTATGGCTACACCTTC. This gives the protein CASWDRTNYGYTF.

V gene TRBV29-1 combines with J gene TRBJ2-1, with D perhaps matching TRBD1 (7 bases). There are 14 residues in the CDR3. V shed 8 bases and J shed 5 bases, with 19 bases lying between them. Germline lookup yields CDR1 SQVTM and CDR2 ANQGSEA. The CDR3 here is CSSKAGTVNNEQFF. In DNA, the CDR3 is TGCAGCTCTAAGGCGGGGACAGTAAACAATGAGCAGTTCTTC.

The rearrangement joins TRBV28 to TRBJ1-3; D not resolved. Germline lookup yields CDR1 MDHEN and CDR2 SYDVKM. Trimming left V 5 bases short and J 3 bases short, with 8 bases between. This CDR3 is 13 amino acids long. Here the CDR3 reads CASSEVIGNTIYF. The CDR3 nucleotides read TGTGCCAGCAGTGAGGTGATTGGAAACACCATATATTTT.

The chain carries TRBV28 and TRBJ1-5, with 9 bases fitting TRBD1. Germline V gene lookup returns CDR1 MDHEN and CDR2 SYDVKM. The CDR3 has 15 amino acids. V lost 6 bases and J lost 7; bases outside the gene matches: 10. The CDR3 spells CASRYFRDREQPQHF. The CDR3 coding sequence is TGTGCCAGCAGATACTTCCGGGACAGGGAGCAGCCCCAGCATTTT.

This rearrangement joins TRBV19 to TRBJ1-4; no definite D call. CDR1 and CDR2 (germline): LNHDA, SQIVND (reference sequence). This CDR3 has 15 residues. V was shortened by 2 bases and J by 7 bases, with 14 bases between the two germline ends. CDR3: CASSISGGTLEKLFF. DNA for the CDR3: TGTGCCAGTAGTATATCCGGCGGTACACTTGAAAAACTGTTTTTT.

The chain carries TRBV2 and TRBJ1-2, with a weak D call TRBD1 (5 bases). The germline gives CDR1 SNHLY, CDR2 FYNNEI. The V and J ends lost 11 bases and 6 bases respectively, with 16 bases between them. The CDR3 runs 12 residues. The CDR3 nucleotides read TGTGCCCCCCTCGGGGGGGTCGATGGCTACACCTTC. It specifies CAPLGGVDGYTF.

The J gene is TRBJ2-3, the V gene TRBV24-1; TRBD2 is a possible D gene (6 bases). Germline V CDR1 and CDR2: KGHDR, SFDVKD. The CDR3 runs to 15 residues. V shed 2 bases and J shed 2 bases, with 10 bases lying between them. CDR3 sequence: CATSDWGGNTDTQYF. The CDR3 DNA reads as TGTGCCACCAGTGATTGGGGCGGGAACACAGATACGCAGTATTTT.

V is TRBV5-1 and J is TRBJ2-3; no definite D call. Trimming cost V 0 bases and J 4 bases, with 6 bases left between them. The germline gives CDR1 SGHRS, CDR2 YFSETQ. This CDR3 has 13 residues. The CDR3, as DNA: TGCGCCAGCAGCTTGGTGGTATCAGATACGCAGTATTTT. Its protein is CASSLVVSDTQYF.